A selection of T cell receptor beta chains follows, all from one sample in a study of blood T cell repertoires in COVID-19. Produced via immunoSEQ multiplex PCR; TCRdb's table is partial and in-frame only. There are over 130,000 clones in the sample; 82% occur only once, and roughly 3.9% lies in the top ten. Specimen: peripheral blood. The receptors derive from an elderly woman with acute or convalescent COVID-19. Both conserved end residues are part of each CDR3. The D gene is left open where the match is weak. The size field is filled for only some rows; it gives once, few, many or a size class.

TRBD2 TRBJ2-3 TRBV5-1 NA TGCGCCAGCAGCCCGACCGGGACTAGCGGTAGCACAGATACGCAGTATTTT CASSPTGTSGSTDTQYF
NA TRBJ1-1 TRBV18 NA TGTGCCAGCTCACCTACAGGGCCGAACACTGAAGCTTTCTTT CASSPTGPNTEAFF
NA TRBJ2-5 TRBV7-8 NA TGTGCCAGCAGCTTCACCACGGGGGGCCCAGCTCAAGAGACCCAGTACTTC CASSFTTGGPAQETQYF
TRBD1 TRBJ1-5 TRBV29-1 NA TGCAGCGTCGAGGGGGGGACAGGCCAGCCCCAGCATTTT CSVEGGTGQPQHF
NA TRBJ2-3 TRBV28 NA TGTGCCAGCGTCACTCTGGGGGAGGGCACAGATACGCAGTATTTT CASVTLGEGTDTQYF
NA TRBJ2-3 TRBV29-1 NA TGCAGCGTTGAAAGAGTAGCAGATACGCAGTATTTT CSVERVADTQYF
TRBD1 TRBJ2-1 TRBV15 once TGTGCCACCAGCAGAGCCCTGGACAGGAGCTACAATGAGCAGTTCTTC CATSRALDRSYNEQFF
TRBD1 TRBJ1-1 TRBV10-3 NA TGTGCCATCAGGGTTGGTGTCAGGGGGCCCGACACTGAAGCTTTCTTT CAIRVGVRGPDTEAFF
TRBD2 TRBJ2-1 TRBV2 NA TGTGCCAGCCCCCCCACTAGCGGGAGGCCATTCAATGAGCAGTTCTTC CASPPTSGRPFNEQFF
NA TRBJ2-1 TRBV27 NA TGTGCCACCTCTACGGGCCCAGGGTCTTGGACCTACAATGAGCAGTTCTTC CATSTGPGSWTYNEQFF
NA TRBJ2-7 TRBV24-1 NA TGTGCCACCAGCTTCGGGAGCTCCTACGAGCAGTACTTC CATSFGSSYEQYF
NA TRBJ1-3 TRBV2 NA TGTGCCAGCAGACAGGATGATTGGAACACCATATATTTT CASRQDDWNTIYF
NA TRBJ1-1 TRBV7-8 NA TGTGCCAGCAGCTTCCCTAGCCTGGGGAACACTGAAGCTTTCTTT CASSFPSLGNTEAFF
NA TRBJ1-1 TRBV7-6 NA TGTGCCAGCAGCCTCGTGAGGGAGGGGGACACTGAAGCTTTCTTT CASSLVREGDTEAFF
NA TRBJ2-1 TRBV28 NA TGTGCCAGCACTCGACAGTATGAGCAGTTCTTC CASTRQYEQFF
NA TRBJ1-5 TRBV4-1 NA TGCGCCAGCAGCTCTACAGGGTTAAATCAGCCCCAGCATTTT CASSSTGLNQPQHF
TRBD2 TRBJ2-2 TRBV11-3 NA TGTGCCAGCAGTCTTAGACTAGCGGGGGTGAACACCGGGGAGCTGTTTTTT CASSLRLAGVNTGELFF
NA TRBJ2-7 TRBV5-1 NA TGCGCCAGCAGCTCTCGGGACACTGGACCTTCCTACGAGCAGTACTTC CASSSRDTGPSYEQYF
TRBD1 TRBJ2-7 TRBV4-1 NA TGCGCCAGCAGCCAGTTTGTGGACAGGGGGCTTGGGGAGCAGTACTTC CASSQFVDRGLGEQYF
NA TRBJ1-5 TRBV19 NA TGTGCCAGTAGTATTTTTCCGGGACACTATAGCAATCAGCCCCAGCATTTT CASSIFPGHYSNQPQHF
NA TRBJ1-2 TRBV3-1/TRBV3-2 NA TGTGCCAGCAGCCAAGTGAGGAGATTCCCCTATGGCTACACCTTC CASSQVRRFPYGYTF
NA TRBJ2-3 TRBV18 once TGTGCCAGCTCACCAAATCCCCTCAGCACAGATACGCAGTATTTT CASSPNPLSTDTQYF
NA TRBJ1-1 TRBV19 NA TGTGCCAGTAGTATTCAAATGAACACTGAAGCTTTCTTT CASSIQMNTEAFF
NA TRBJ1-4 TRBV3-1/TRBV3-2 NA TGTGCCACTGCGGGGAAGGGAGTGGAAAAACTGTTTTTT CATAGKGVEKLFF
NA TRBJ2-3 TRBV11-3 NA TGTGCCAGCAGCTTAAGAGAAGATACGCAGTATTTT CASSLREDTQYF
TRBD1 TRBJ1-3 TRBV5-1 NA TGCGCCAGCAGCTTGGGGGCAGGGGGGATCTCTGGAAACACCATATATTTT CASSLGAGGISGNTIYF
TRBD2 TRBJ2-1 TRBV28 NA TGTGCCAGCAGTGAAACCCAAGGACTAGCTAGCAATGAGCAGTTCTTC CASSETQGLASNEQFF
NA TRBJ2-7 TRBV6-5 NA TGTGCCACCTCCAACGCGGGGTCCTACGAGCAGTACTTC CATSNAGSYEQYF
NA TRBJ1-4 TRBV7-3 few TGTGCCAGCAGCTTAACGTTTTCCGGGAAACTGTTTTTT CASSLTFSGKLFF
TRBD2 TRBJ2-7 TRBV18 NA TGTGCCAGCTCACCAGGGCTAGCGGGAGCCTACGAGCAGTACTTC CASSPGLAGAYEQYF
NA TRBJ1-3 TRBV28 NA TGTGCCAGCAGTTTCCGGACACTTCTTGGGGGAAACACCATATATTTT CASSFRTLLGGNTIYF
NA TRBJ2-5 TRBV27 once TGTGCCAGCAGGGTCCTCCCCGGGGAGACCCAGTACTTC CASRVLPGETQYF
TRBD1 TRBJ1-1 TRBV2 NA TGTGCCAGCAGTCGACAGGGGGTGAACACTGAAGCTTTCTTT CASSRQGVNTEAFF
NA TRBJ2-7 TRBV5-4 NA TGTGCCAGCAGCCAAAGGCAGGTGGCTACCTACGAGCAGTACTTC CASSQRQVATYEQYF
TRBD1 TRBJ2-3 TRBV3-1/TRBV3-2 NA TGTGCCAGCAGCCGAACGACAGGGGTACCCACCCCTAGCACAGATACGCAGTATTTT CASSRTTGVPTPSTDTQYF
NA TRBJ2-3 TRBV6-5 NA TGTGCCAGCAGTTCTAGCGAGGCAGATACGCAGTATTTT CASSSSEADTQYF
TRBD2 TRBJ2-5 TRBV27 NA TGTGCCAGCAGGGGACTAGCGGGAGGGCCAAAAGAGACCCAGTACTTC CASRGLAGGPKETQYF
NA TRBJ2-7 TRBV6-5 NA TGTGCCAGCAGTTACGGCAACAGGTCTTACTACGAGCAGTACTTC CASSYGNRSYYEQYF
TRBD1 TRBJ2-7 TRBV7-9 NA TGTGCCAGCAGCTTAACGATGACAGGGCCCAGCTTC CASSLTMTGPSF
NA TRBJ2-3 TRBV11-2 NA TGTGCCAGCAGCTTAGACAGTCGCACAGATACGCAGTATTTT CASSLDSRTDTQYF
NA TRBJ2-3 TRBV5-1 once TGCGCCAGCAGCTCGGGAGAGGAGGTGGATACGCAGTATTTT CASSSGEEVDTQYF
NA TRBJ1-6 TRBV28 NA TGTGCCAGCAGTTTTACCCCACCGGGATGGGATAATTCACCCCTCCACTTT CASSFTPPGWDNSPLHF
TRBD2 TRBJ2-1 TRBV4-1 NA TGCGCCAGCAGCCGAAGACTAGCGGATTCCTACAATGAGCAGTTCTTC CASSRRLADSYNEQFF
TRBD2 TRBJ2-5 TRBV24-1 NA TGTGCCACCAGTGGGAGAGCGGGGGTGCAAGAGACCCAGTACTTC CATSGRAGVQETQYF
NA TRBJ1-3 TRBV19 NA TGTGCCAGTGGAAAGACTGAGTCTGGAAACACCATATATTTT CASGKTESGNTIYF
TRBD1 TRBJ2-7 TRBV2 NA TGTGCCAGCAGTGTTGATGGGACAGGGGGACGAAAGCAGTACTTC CASSVDGTGGRKQYF